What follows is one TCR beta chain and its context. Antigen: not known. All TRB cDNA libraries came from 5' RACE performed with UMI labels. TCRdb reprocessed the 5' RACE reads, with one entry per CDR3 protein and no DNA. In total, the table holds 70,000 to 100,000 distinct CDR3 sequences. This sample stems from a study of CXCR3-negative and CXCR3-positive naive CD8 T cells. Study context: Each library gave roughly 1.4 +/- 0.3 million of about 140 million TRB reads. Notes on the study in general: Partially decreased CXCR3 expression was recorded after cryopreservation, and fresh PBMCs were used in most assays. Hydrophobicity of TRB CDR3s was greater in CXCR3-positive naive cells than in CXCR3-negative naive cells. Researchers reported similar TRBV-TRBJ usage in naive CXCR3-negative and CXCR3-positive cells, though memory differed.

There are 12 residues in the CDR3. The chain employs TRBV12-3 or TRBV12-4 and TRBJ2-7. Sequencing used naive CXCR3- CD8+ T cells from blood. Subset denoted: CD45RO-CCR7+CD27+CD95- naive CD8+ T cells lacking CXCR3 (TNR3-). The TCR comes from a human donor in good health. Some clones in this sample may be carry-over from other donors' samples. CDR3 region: CASSFRESEQYF.